The 27 T cell receptor beta chains below were found in one sample sequenced in a study of blood T cell repertoires in COVID-19. The data were produced by immunoSEQ multiplex PCR, yet TCRdb's version contains in-frame clones alone and is incomplete. This table has around 300,000 clones, about 89% appearing once. The sample comprised peripheral blood. The receptors stem from a woman aged 35 to 49 who had recovered from COVID-19.

The rearrangement links TRBV11-2 to TRBJ1-1; tentative D call: TRBD1 (6 bases). In germline, CDR1 is SGHAT, CDR2 FQNNGV. The CDR3 length is 13 residues. With 5 bases removed from V and 4 bases from J, the gap between germline ends came to 11 bases. CDR3 amino acids: CASSPVGATEAFF. The CDR3 DNA reads TGTGCCAGCAGCCCAGTGGGGGCCACTGAAGCTTTCTTT.

The genes are TRBV5-6 and TRBJ2-7, with TRBD1 identical over 9 bases. V trimming: 4 bases; J trimming: 11 bases; junction bases outside the gene matches: 4. CDR3 length equals 11 residues. The germline CDR1 and CDR2 sequences are SGHDT and YYEEEE. The CDR3 DNA reads TGTGCCAGCAGCATTGGACAGGGGAAGTACTTC. It translates to CASSIGQGKYF.

V and J are TRBV5-3 and TRBJ2-7; tentatively, D is TRBD1 (5 bases). TRBV5-3 is reported as an ORF; its role is uncertain. V was trimmed by 4 bases and J by 7 bases, leaving 18 bases between them. The CDR3 contains 14 residues. CDR3 region: CARSENRSAREQYF. The DNA for the CDR3 is TGTGCCAGAAGCGAAAACAGGTCTGCCCGGGAGCAGTACTTC.

The V call is TRBV5-4, the J call TRBJ2-1; 10 bases fit TRBD2. Losses at the gene ends were 3 bases for V and 4 bases for J; bases not matched to a gene: 10. Germline loops: CDR1 SGHNT, CDR2 YYREEE (reference sequence). CDR3 length equals 17 residues. The CDR3 DNA is TGTGCCAGCAGCTCCCCGGGACTAGCGAAGACGTACAATGAGCAGTTCTTC. Amino acids: CASSSPGLAKTYNEQFF.

The V and J genes are TRBV4-1 and TRBJ2-7, with 9 bases that match TRBD1. The V segment lost 0 bases and the J segment 4 bases; nucleotides outside the gene matches: 7. CDR1 and CDR2 (germline): MGHRA, YSYEKL. This CDR3 contains 16 residues. Written as DNA, the CDR3 is TGCGCCAGCAGCCAAGACTCGGGACAGGGAGCGTACGAGCAGTACTTC. Translation gives CASSQDSGQGAYEQYF.

This clone was counted once. A much bigger clone sits one base away, suggesting this may be a read error. This rearrangement joins TRBV6-5 to TRBJ1-1; D gene uncertain. Germline CDR1 is MNHEY and CDR2 is SVGAGI. The CDR3 has 12 amino acids. Trimming pared 6 bases from V and 5 bases from J, leaving 10 bases between. CDR3 region: CASSPGRTEAFF. The CDR3 nucleotides read TGTGCCAGCAGCCCGGGGAGGACTGAAGCTTTCTTT.

The chain recombines TRBV2 with TRBJ2-7, with D maybe TRBD2 (6 bases). Per the germline V gene, CDR1 is SNHLY and CDR2 is FYNNEI. Trimming stripped 4 bases from V and 0 bases from J, with 10 bases between. The CDR3 is 14 amino acids. The chain's CDR3 is CASSVLAYSYEQYF. The CDR3 DNA is TGTGCCAGCAGTGTCCTAGCGTACTCCTACGAGCAGTACTTC.

DNA of the CDR3: TGCGCCAGCAGCCGATCCACCGGGACATCTACCTACAATGAGCAGTTCTTC. Protein product: CASSRSTGTSTYNEQFF. The chain combines TRBV5-1 with TRBJ2-1; weak D call: TRBD1 (6 bases). The CDR3 runs to 17 residues. Germline V gene sequence: CDR1 SGHRS, CDR2 YFSETQ. V dropped 4 bases and J dropped 2 bases, with 19 bases sitting between them.

V gene TRBV9 combines with J gene TRBJ1-4; D unclear. The CDR3 spans 14 residues. The V gene's germline CDR1 is SGDLS and CDR2 YYNGEE. V dropped 0 bases and J dropped 0 bases, with 3 bases sitting between them. The CDR3 reads CASSVAATNEKLFF. The CDR3 nucleotides read TGTGCCAGCAGCGTAGCGGCAACTAATGAAAAACTGTTTTTT. Using reference TRBV9 and TRBJ1-4 for the parts outside the CDR3, the full variable domain is DSGVTQTPKHLITATGQRVTLRCSPRSGDLSVYWYQQSLDQGLQFLIQYYNGEERAKGNILERFSAQQFPDLHSELNLSSLELGDSALYFCASSVAATNEKLFFGSGTQLSVL.

The J gene is TRBJ2-4, the V gene TRBV3-1 (or the pseudogene TRBV3-2), with D unresolved. The CDR3 consists of 17 residues. Germline V gene sequence: CDR1 LGHDT, CDR2 YNNKEL (reference sequence). The V end was cut by 5 bases, the J end by 0 bases, with 17 bases between. CDR3 nucleotides: TGTGCCAGCAGCTCACTTGACGGAGTCCTAGCCAAAAACATTCAGTACTTC. Translated, it gives CASSSLDGVLAKNIQYF.

This clone was recorded only once. This rearrangement joins TRBV21-1 to TRBJ2-3; the tabulated D call, TRBD2, remains unverified against the DNA. TRBV21-1 is reported as a pseudogene. The CDR3 is 17 amino acids. The CDR3 loop is CASRVGGRRDVPDTQYF. CDR3 in DNA: TGTGCCAGCAGGGTGGGGGGACGGCGCGACGTTCCGGATACGCAGTATTTT.

CDR3 DNA: TGTGCCAGCAGCGTCACAGGGGGCTCAAACGAGCAGTACTTC. It yields the protein CASSVTGGSNEQYF. The chain has TRBV7-3 and TRBJ2-7; TRBD1 matches 9 bases. CDR1 and CDR2 (germline): SGHTA, FQGTGA. The CDR3 sequence is 14 residues long. V lost 5 bases and J lost 5; bases outside the gene matches: 7.

J is TRBJ2-3 and V is TRBV2; 7 nucleotides agree with TRBD1. Losses at the gene ends were 3 bases for V and 4 bases for J; bases not matched to a gene: 4. The CDR3 totals 14 residues. From germline, CDR1 is SNHLY and CDR2 FYNNEI. Written as DNA, the CDR3 is TGTGCCAGCAGTGACCGGACAGGCTCAGATACGCAGTATTTT. As protein: CASSDRTGSDTQYF.

The DNA for the CDR3 is TGCGCCAGCAGCTCACCGGGACAGGGTAGAACTGAAGCTTTCTTT. It specifies CASSSPGQGRTEAFF. The chain employs TRBV5-1 and TRBJ1-1; 9 nucleotides align to TRBD1. Trimming at V came to 3 bases and at J to 5 bases, leaving 8 bases not matched to a gene. The length of the CDR3 is 15 residues. CDR1 SGHRS and CDR2 YFSETQ come from the germline V gene.

The chain links TRBV19 to TRBJ1-2, with 9 nucleotides matching TRBD1. V lost 5 bases to trimming and J lost 8 bases; unmatched junction nucleotides: 12. Per germline, CDR1 LNHDA and CDR2 SQIVND (reference sequence). The CDR3 is 15 residues long. This CDR3 reads CASSPTDRGPIGYTF. In DNA form, the CDR3 reads TGTGCCAGTAGTCCCACGGACAGGGGCCCTATAGGCTACACCTTC.

Worth noting for this clone: A read error may account for a junction end that differs from germline. The chain carries TRBV7-7 and TRBJ2-1; D perhaps matches TRBD2 (5 bases). The germline V gene has CDR1 SSHAT and CDR2 FNYEAQ (reference sequence). This CDR3 is 15 amino acids long. The CDR3 spells CASSLDQRASNEQFF. DNA for the CDR3: TGTGCTAGCAGCTTAGATCAGAGGGCAAGTAATGAGCAGTTCTTC.

The rearrangement joins TRBV4-1 to TRBJ1-5, with TRBD1 identical over 7 bases. After removal of 0 bases from V and 7 bases from J, the junction contained 12 bases not matched to a gene. CDR1 and CDR2 (germline): MGHRA, YSYEKL. The CDR3 is 17 residues long. CDR3 protein: CASSQDLSRGLGQPQHF. The CDR3 coding sequence is TGCGCCAGCAGCCAAGATCTCAGCAGGGGGTTGGGGCAGCCCCAGCATTTT.

The chain has TRBV11-3 and TRBJ2-2; 9 bases align to TRBD1. Trimming took 4 bases from V and 3 from J; bases not matched to a gene: 6. Germline V gene lookup returns CDR1 SGHNT and CDR2 YENEEA. The CDR3 spans 16 residues. The DNA of the CDR3 is TGTGCCAGCAGCTCTTTAGGACAGGGGTACACCGGGGAGCTGTTTTTT. Amino acids: CASSSLGQGYTGELFF. Together with reference TRBV11-3 and TRBJ2-2, the CDR3 gives the full variable domain: EAGVVQSPRYKIIEKKQPVAFWCNPISGHNTLYWYLQNLGQGPELLIRYENEEAVDDSQLPKDRFSAERLKGVDSTLKIQPAELGDSAVYLCASSSLGQGYTGELFFGEGSRLTVL.

This clone was observed once. The rearrangement links TRBV10-2 to TRBJ2-2; TRBD2 aligns across 14 bases. This CDR3 contains 17 residues. Germline V CDR1 and CDR2: WSHSY, SAAADI. J gave up 0 bases and V 4 bases, and 1 base lay outside the gene matches. This CDR3 is CASSGLAGGPNTGELFF. DNA for the CDR3: TGCGCCAGCAGTGGACTAGCGGGAGGGCCGAACACCGGGGAGCTGTTTTTT.

The rearrangement joins TRBV19 to TRBJ2-7; TRBD1 is a possible D gene (5 bases). With 2 bases removed from V and 0 bases from J, the gap between germline ends came to 8 bases. The CDR3 covers 14 residues. Per the germline V gene, CDR1 is LNHDA and CDR2 is SQIVND (reference sequence). In DNA form, the CDR3 reads TGTGCCAGTAGTATAAGGGGCTCCTCCTACGAGCAGTACTTC. Amino acids: CASSIRGSSYEQYF.

This chain uses TRBV29-1 with TRBJ2-1; tentatively, D is TRBD1 (6 bases). V was clipped by 3 bases and J by 0 bases, with 9 bases between them. This CDR3 has 14 amino acids. CDR1 and CDR2 from the germline V gene are SQVTM and ANQGSEA. The CDR3 coding sequence is TGCAGCGTTGAGAGGGGGAGCTCCTACAATGAGCAGTTCTTC. This encodes CSVERGSSYNEQFF.

To note about this clone: Its ends do not fully match the called genes, so a read error is possible. Other DNA sequences within the sample encode an identical CDR3. The V gene is TRBV10-3, the J gene TRBJ2-6, with TRBD2 identical over 8 bases. CDR1 is ENHRY and CDR2 is SYGVKD in the germline V gene. The CDR3 is made up of 19 amino acids. CDR3 DNA: TGTGCCATCAGTGACTCGCGGGAGGCACGCCACGGTGGGGCCAACGTCCTGACTTTT. This gives the protein CAISDSREARHGGANVLTF.

In this sample, this clone turned up once. J is TRBJ2-1 and V is TRBV5-6; D possibly corresponds to TRBD2 (8 bases). CDR1 SGHDT and CDR2 YYEEEE come from the germline V gene. V was cut by 4 bases and J by 2 bases, with 19 bases left in between. This CDR3 has 17 residues. CDR3 in DNA: TGTGCCAGCAGCCGCAGGGGGGGTAGCGGGACCTACAATGAGCAGTTCTTC. This codes for CASSRRGGSGTYNEQFF.

The chain couples TRBV13 to TRBJ2-1, with D uncertain. Germline lookup yields CDR1 PRHDT and CDR2 FYEKMQ (reference sequence). Trimming removed 5 bases from V and 4 bases from J, with 6 bases in between. The CDR3 is 12 amino acids. CDR3 protein: CASSQEYNEQFF. Here the CDR3 DNA reads TGTGCCAGCAGCCAGGAATACAATGAGCAGTTCTTC. Filled out from reference TRBV13 and TRBJ2-1, the complete variable domain reads AAGVIQSPRHLIKEKRETATLKCYPIPRHDTVYWYQQGPGQDPQFLISFYEKMQSDKGSIPDRFSAQQFSDYHSELNMSSLELGDSALYFCASSQEYNEQFFGPGTRLTVL.

The chain combines TRBV11-3 with TRBJ2-7; D call uncertain. The CDR3 is 12 amino acids. Germline values: CDR1 SGHNT, CDR2 YENEEA. V was shortened by 0 bases and J by 5 bases, with 5 bases between the two germline ends. CDR3 DNA sequence: TGTGCCAGCAGCTTAGAGTCGGACGAGCAGTACTTC. Translated, it gives CASSLESDEQYF.

The chain links TRBV20-1 to TRBJ1-5; D gene unclear. Trimming took 3 bases from V and 5 from J, leaving 8 bases between them. Germline V gene lookup returns CDR1 DFQATT and CDR2 SNEGSKA (reference sequence). This CDR3 region has 12 residues. CDR3 amino acids: CSASPVHQPQHF. The CDR3, as DNA: TGCAGTGCTAGTCCTGTTCATCAGCCCCAGCATTTT.

The V call is TRBV2, the J call TRBJ1-5, with TRBD1 identical over 7 bases. The CDR3 contains 15 residues. V dropped 4 bases and J dropped 0; count of bases not matched to a gene: 3. The germline gives CDR1 SNHLY, CDR2 FYNNEI. CDR3: CASSGDSYSNQPQHF. The CDR3 DNA reads as TGTGCCAGCAGTGGGGACAGCTATAGCAATCAGCCCCAGCATTTT. Supplemented by reference TRBV2 and TRBJ1-5, the full variable domain reads EPEVTQTPSHQVTQMGQEVILRCVPISNHLYFYWYRQILGQKVEFLVSFYNNEISEKSEIFDDQFSVERPDGSNFTLKIRSTKLEDSAMYFCASSGDSYSNQPQHFGDGTRLSIL.